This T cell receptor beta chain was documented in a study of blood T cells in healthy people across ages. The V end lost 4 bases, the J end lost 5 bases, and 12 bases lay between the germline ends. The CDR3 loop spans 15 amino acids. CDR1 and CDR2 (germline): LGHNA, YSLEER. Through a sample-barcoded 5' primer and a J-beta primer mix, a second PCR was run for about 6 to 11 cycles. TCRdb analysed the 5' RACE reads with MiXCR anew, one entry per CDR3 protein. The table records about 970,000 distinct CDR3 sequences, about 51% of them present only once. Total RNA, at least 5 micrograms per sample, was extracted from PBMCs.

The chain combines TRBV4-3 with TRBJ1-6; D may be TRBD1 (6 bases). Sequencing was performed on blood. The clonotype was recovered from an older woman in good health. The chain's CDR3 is CASSPSPGDNSPLHF. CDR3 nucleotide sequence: TGCGCCAGCAGCCCCAGCCCAGGGGATAATTCACCCCTCCACTTT.